This passage covers 30 T cell receptor beta chains from one sample sequenced in a study of T cells in Graves' hyperthyroidism and ophthalmopathy. The source material, RNA transcripts, was used to amplify TCR beta CDR3 regions. First-round RT-PCR with HTBI primers amplified the TCR CDR3 region. TCRdb re-called the multiplex PCR reads with MiXCR, one entry per CDR3 protein. The repertoire holds a few hundred thousand distinct CDR3 sequences, with approximately 22% as singletons. The sample consisted of blood. The receptors originated from a woman aged 45-65 years with Graves' hyperthyroidism.

The sample holds many counts of this clonotype. The CDR3 loop reads CASMGFRTGGSFYGYTF. The CDR3 DNA reads TGTGCCAGCATGGGATTCCGGACAGGGGGCTCTTTTTATGGCTACACCTTC. The chain uses TRBV2 and TRBJ1-2, with 11 bases lining up with TRBD1. With V trimmed by 7 bases and J by 5 bases, 15 bases remained unmatched. CDR3 length equals 17 residues. CDR1 is SNHLY and CDR2 is FYNNEI in the germline V gene.

At least ten counts were recorded for this clonotype. At one boundary the junction diverges from the germline segment, which might be a read error. V and J are TRBV5-1 and TRBJ1-1; no definite D call. This CDR3 spans 14 amino acids. Germline CDR1 is SGHRS and CDR2 is YFSETQ. The CDR3 nucleotides are TGTGCCAGCAGTTTAGAGGGCCTGAACACTGAAGCTTTCTTT. Translating it yields CASSLEGLNTEAFF.

Note on this clonotype: One base away lies a much larger clone, so this may be a sequencing read error. V and J are TRBV15 and TRBJ2-1; D may be TRBD2 (6 bases). The CDR3 has 20 amino acids. CDR1 and CDR2 (germline): LNHNV, YYDKDF (reference sequence). Trimming took off 0 bases at V and 0 bases at J, with 21 bases between the two ends. The DNA of the CDR3 is TGTGCCACCAGCAGAGATCGGCCGGGACGGGGGATTAGCTCCTACAATGAGCAGTTCTTC. Its translation: CATSRDRPGRGISSYNEQFF.

The sample holds many counts of this clonotype. This chain uses TRBV27 with TRBJ2-5; a weak D match, TRBD1 (7 bases). The CDR3 contains 16 residues. Germline V lookup: CDR1 MNHEY, CDR2 SMNVEV (reference sequence). Trimming took off 2 bases at V and 1 base at J, with 14 bases between the two ends. The CDR3 coding sequence is TGTGCCAGCAGTTTAAGGGGGCTAGCGAGCCAAGAGACCCAGTACTTC. Translating it yields CASSLRGLASQETQYF.

In this sample, this clonotype turned up a few times. V gene TRBV14 combines with J gene TRBJ1-2; tentative D call: TRBD1 (6 bases). CDR1 SGHDN and CDR2 FVKESK come from the germline V gene. CDR3 size: 13 residues. V was clipped by 2 bases and J by 8 bases, with 12 bases between them. CDR3 region: CASSQYGGQGYTF. The CDR3 DNA sequence: TGTGCCAGCAGCCAATACGGGGGGCAAGGCTACACCTTC.

This clonotype has more than one count but fewer than ten. V gene TRBV5-1 combines with J gene TRBJ1-2, with TRBD1 matching 9 bases. Germline V gives CDR1 SGHRS, CDR2 YFSETQ. With V trimmed by 4 bases and J by 6 bases, 13 bases remained unmatched. The CDR3 is 16 amino acids. The CDR3 loop is CASSLTGTGGDNGYTF. CDR3 nucleotide sequence: TGCGCCAGCAGCCTAACCGGAACAGGGGGCGATAATGGCTACACCTTC.

Ten or more counts support this clonotype. This chain connects TRBV6-1 to TRBJ1-5; D possibly corresponds to TRBD1 (6 bases). CDR3 length: 15 residues. V lost 4 bases, J lost 5 bases, and 15 bases lay in between. Germline lookup yields CDR1 MNHNS and CDR2 SASEGT. The CDR3 nucleotides read TGTGCCAGCAGTGCTGGGACATCAAAGTATCAGCCCCAGCATTTT. This codes for CASSAGTSKYQPQHF.

The chain recombines TRBV3-1 with TRBJ2-2; D perhaps matches TRBD2 (6 bases). The length of the CDR3 is 16 residues. The germline V and J ends were trimmed by 0 bases and 1 base, with 9 bases remaining between them. Germline values: CDR1 LGHDT, CDR2 YNNKEL (reference sequence). This chain's CDR3 is CASSQDGTWNTGELFF. The CDR3 DNA is TGTGCCAGCAGCCAAGATGGGACTTGGAACACCGGGGAGCTGTTTTTT.

Ten or more counts support this clonotype. This chain uses TRBV30 with TRBJ2-1; 8 nucleotides agree with TRBD2. The V segment lost 3 bases and the J segment 1 base; nucleotides outside the gene matches: 11. Germline CDR1 is GTSNPN and CDR2 is SVGIG (reference sequence). The CDR3 extends over 17 amino acids. Written as DNA, the CDR3 is TGTGCCTGGAGCCTGGGGAGCGGGAGTTCATCCTACAATGAGCAGTTCTTC. Its translation is CAWSLGSGSSSYNEQFF.

This clonotype was observed many times. V is TRBV28 and J is TRBJ2-3; D is tentatively TRBD1 or TRBD2 (5 bases each). Looked up from germline, CDR1 is MDHEN and CDR2 is SYDVKM. The CDR3 has 15 residues. V was trimmed by 11 bases and J by 0 bases, leaving 18 bases between them. CDR3 nucleotide sequence: TGTGCCTCAAACCGGGGCAGAAGAAGCACAGATACGCAGTATTTT. Translated, it gives CASNRGRRSTDTQYF.

This clonotype was observed a few times. This chain uses TRBV19 with TRBJ1-1; the match to TRBD1 covers 10 bases. Germline loops: CDR1 LNHDA, CDR2 SQIVND (reference sequence). V was clipped by 5 bases and J by 7 bases; unmatched bases: 16. CDR3 size: 17 residues. CDR3 sequence: CASSGTGAAPRASEAFF. CDR3 nucleotide sequence: TGTGCCAGTAGTGGGACAGGGGCGGCCCCACGGGCGAGTGAAGCTTTCTTT. Full variable domain (outside the CDR3, taken from reference TRBV19 and TRBJ1-1): DGGITQSPKYLFRKEGQNVTLSCEQNLNHDAMYWYRQDPGQGLRLIYYSQIVNDFQKGDIAEGYSVSREKKESFPLTVTSAQKNPTAFYLCASSGTGAAPRASEAFFGQGTRLTVV.

The rearrangement uses TRBV7-8 and TRBJ2-1, with 10 bases that match TRBD1. This CDR3 comprises 17 residues. Germline values: CDR1 SGHVS, CDR2 FQNEAQ. J lost 5 bases, V lost 2 bases, and 9 bases had no gene match. CDR3 sequence reads: CASSLSPGQGSDNEQFF. The CDR3 DNA is TGTGCCAGCAGCTTAAGTCCGGGACAGGGGTCCGACAATGAGCAGTTCTTC.

This clonotype has just a few counts. The chain couples TRBV19 to TRBJ2-2; TRBD1 or TRBD2 may be the D gene (6 bases each). The V gene lost 3 bases and the J gene lost 5 bases, with 10 bases spanning the gap. From germline, CDR1 is LNHDA and CDR2 SQIVND (reference sequence). This CDR3 region has 14 residues. The CDR3 protein is CASSIGGGTGELFF. The CDR3, as DNA: TGTGCCAGTAGTATCGGAGGGGGGACCGGGGAGCTGTTTTTT.

This clonotype was recorded many times. The chain recombines TRBV16 with TRBJ2-7; no firm D call. Trimming took 4 bases from V and 4 from J, leaving 8 bases between them. CDR3 length equals 12 residues. CDR1 is KGHSY, CDR2 FQNENV, per germline. The CDR3: CASSLLAYEQYF. The CDR3 nucleotides read TGTGCCAGCAGCCTCTTGGCTTACGAGCAGTACTTC.

The chain has TRBV12-3 or TRBV12-4 and TRBJ2-5; 8 bases agree with TRBD2. V was clipped by 6 bases and J by 2 bases; unmatched bases: 8. This CDR3 has 15 residues. CDR3 loop: CASRRGGTRQETQYF. CDR3 in DNA: TGTGCCAGCAGAAGAGGAGGGACTAGACAAGAGACCCAGTACTTC.

Concerning this clonotype: One base away lies a much larger clone, so this may be a sequencing read error. The conserved final phenylalanine or tryptophan is absent from the CDR3, which likely points to a read error. The V call is TRBV2, the J call TRBJ2-1; 9 nucleotides match TRBD2. V lost 7 bases and J lost 3; bases outside the gene matches: 4. The CDR3 sequence is 14 residues long. Germline CDR1 reads SNHLY; CDR2 reads FYNNEI. The CDR3 protein is CASKRLADYNEQFL. CDR3 nucleotides: TGTGCCAGCAAAAGACTAGCGGACTACAATGAGCAGTTCCTC.

There are many counts of this clonotype. The CDR3 DNA is TGTGCCAGCAGCTTGCCGTTGGGCTACGAGCAGTACTTC. Its protein is CASSLPLGYEQYF. The chain is built from TRBV5-6 and TRBJ2-7; D is unclear. Germline V gene data show CDR1 as SGHDT and CDR2 as YYEEEE. The CDR3 consists of 13 residues. Trimming cost V 1 base and J 3 bases, with 8 bases left between them.

Many counts were recorded for this clonotype. V usage is TRBV2 and J usage is TRBJ1-5; 7 bases are a match to TRBD1. Germline CDR1 reads SNHLY; CDR2 reads FYNNEI. The V and J ends lost 5 bases and 2 bases, in that order; junction bases with no gene match: 3. This CDR3 is 14 amino acids long. CDR3 region: CASSPDRGNQPQHF. In nucleotides, the CDR3 is TGTGCCAGCAGTCCCGACAGGGGCAATCAGCCCCAGCATTTT.

In this sample, this clonotype turned up a few times. This chain links TRBV29-1 with TRBJ1-2; 9 bases are a match to TRBD1. The V segment lost 8 bases and the J segment 4 bases; nucleotides outside the gene matches: 8. CDR1 is SQVTM, CDR2 ANQGSEA, per germline. This CDR3 spans 13 amino acids. CDR3 amino acids: CSTSGQGSYGYTF. CDR3 DNA: TGCAGCACTTCGGGACAGGGTTCCTATGGCTACACCTTC.

The chain recombines TRBV7-3 with TRBJ1-2; 9 nucleotides line up with TRBD1. The CDR3 length is 13 residues. After removal of 5 bases from V and 8 bases from J, the junction contained 6 bases not matched to a gene. The germline CDR1 and CDR2 sequences are SGHTA and FQGTGA. This CDR3 reads CASSADRGKGYTF. CDR3 nucleotides: TGTGCCAGCAGCGCCGACAGGGGGAAAGGCTACACCTTC. Combining the CDR3 with reference TRBV7-3 and TRBJ1-2 gives the whole variable domain GAGVSQTPSNKVTEKGKYVELRCDPISGHTALYWYRQSLGQGPEFLIYFQGTGAADDSGLPNDRFFAVRPEGSVSTLKIQRTERGDSAVYLCASSADRGKGYTFGSGTRLTVV.

The chain is built from TRBV7-2 and TRBJ1-1, with 9 bases identical to TRBD1. The germline CDR1 and CDR2 sequences are SGHTA and FQGNSA. The V and J ends lost 0 bases and 5 bases, in that order; junction bases with no gene match: 10. The length of the CDR3 is 17 residues. CDR3 region: CASSLALIGTGRTEAFF. CDR3 bases: TGTGCCAGCAGCTTAGCCCTAATAGGGACAGGGAGAACTGAAGCTTTCTTT. Complete variable domain (other parts from reference TRBV7-2 and TRBJ1-1): GAGVSQSPSNKVTEKGKDVELRCDPISGHTALYWYRQSLGQGLEFLIYFQGNSAPDKSGLPSDRFSAERTGGSVSTLTIQRTQQEDSAVYLCASSLALIGTGRTEAFFGQGTRLTVV.

Many counts were recorded for this clonotype. The chain carries TRBV2 and TRBJ2-1, with TRBD1 matching over 9 bases. The junction had 5 bases not matched to a gene; V was cut back by 5 bases and J by 3 bases. Germline V gene data show CDR1 as SNHLY and CDR2 as FYNNEI. CDR3 length: 15 amino acids. The CDR3 loop is CASSLDRGVYNEQFF. CDR3 DNA: TGTGCCAGCAGTCTGGACAGGGGAGTCTACAATGAGCAGTTCTTC.

This clonotype has ten or more counts. This CDR3 is CASSQEGEYEQYF. In DNA, the CDR3 is TGTGCCAGCAGCCAGGAGGGGGAGTACGAGCAGTACTTC. The chain employs TRBV3-1 and TRBJ2-7, with D possibly called TRBD1 or TRBD2 (6 bases each). V lost 3 bases to trimming and J lost 4 bases, with 10 bases between them. Germline values: CDR1 LGHDT, CDR2 YNNKEL (reference sequence). The CDR3 spans 13 residues.

Remarks on this clonotype: A junction end diverges from the germline sequence, so it may reflect a read error. The chain uses TRBV28 and TRBJ2-5; the match to TRBD2 covers 7 bases. The CDR3 contains 11 residues. Germline V gene data show CDR1 as MDHEN and CDR2 as SYDVKM. In nucleotides, the CDR3 is TGTGCCAGCAGCACCTCTAGCGGCCGGGACTTC. Its protein is CASSTSSGRDF.

This clonotype showed up many times. The chain is built from TRBV15 and TRBJ1-3; no clear D. The germline V gene encodes CDR1 LNHNV and CDR2 YYDKDF (reference sequence). The germline V and J ends were trimmed by 11 bases and 3 bases, with 14 bases remaining between them. The CDR3 runs 13 residues. CDR3 sequence reads: CALKGEGGNTIYF. The CDR3 DNA reads as TGTGCCCTGAAGGGAGAGGGTGGAAACACCATATATTTT.

This clonotype showed up just a few times. The chain combines TRBV2 with TRBJ1-4; 11 bases align to TRBD1. Unmatched junction bases numbered 13, after V lost 3 bases and J lost 10 bases. The CDR3 loop spans 17 amino acids. Germline V gene data show CDR1 as SNHLY and CDR2 as FYNNEI. CDR3 sequence: CASSDMRADRGHVKLFF. The CDR3 DNA reads TGTGCCAGCAGTGATATGAGGGCGGACAGGGGGCATGTAAAACTGTTTTTT.

The DNA for the CDR3 is TGCAGTGCTAGAGATAAGGGGAAAGGGGCCACTGAAGCTTTCTTT. It encodes CSARDKGKGATEAFF. The chain couples TRBV20-1 to TRBJ1-1, with D maybe TRBD1 (5 bases). V was cut by 0 bases and J by 4 bases, with 15 bases left in between. The germline V gene encodes CDR1 DFQATT and CDR2 SNEGSKA (reference sequence). CDR3 length: 15 residues.

This clonotype came up a few times. This rearrangement joins TRBV10-3 to TRBJ2-1, with 14 bases lining up with TRBD2. V dropped 0 bases and J dropped 4; count of bases not matched to a gene: 5. CDR3 length: 18 residues. Germline V gives CDR1 ENHRY, CDR2 SYGVKD. CDR3 sequence (DNA): TGTGCCATCAGTGAGTCCCGACTAGCGGGAGGGGCTTACAATGAGCAGTTCTTC. It yields the protein CAISESRLAGGAYNEQFF.

J is TRBJ2-3 and V is TRBV24-1; 7 bases align to TRBD2. The CDR3 is 18 residues long. Germline V CDR1 and CDR2: KGHDR, SFDVKD. Unmatched junction bases numbered 15, after V lost 7 bases and J lost 0 bases. The CDR3: CATSDLPSGRSSTDTQYF. In DNA form, the CDR3 reads TGTGCCACCAGCGACCTCCCTAGCGGAAGATCTAGCACAGATACGCAGTATTTT.

This clonotype was seen a few times. The V and J genes are TRBV3-1 and TRBJ2-7; 10 bases map to TRBD1. J lost 4 bases, V lost 6 bases, and 9 bases had no gene match. The germline V gene has CDR1 LGHDT and CDR2 YNNKEL (reference sequence). This CDR3 contains 15 residues. In nucleotides, the CDR3 is TGTGCCAGCAGTCCGGGACAGGGGTCTAGGTACGAGCAGTACTTC. Protein product: CASSPGQGSRYEQYF.